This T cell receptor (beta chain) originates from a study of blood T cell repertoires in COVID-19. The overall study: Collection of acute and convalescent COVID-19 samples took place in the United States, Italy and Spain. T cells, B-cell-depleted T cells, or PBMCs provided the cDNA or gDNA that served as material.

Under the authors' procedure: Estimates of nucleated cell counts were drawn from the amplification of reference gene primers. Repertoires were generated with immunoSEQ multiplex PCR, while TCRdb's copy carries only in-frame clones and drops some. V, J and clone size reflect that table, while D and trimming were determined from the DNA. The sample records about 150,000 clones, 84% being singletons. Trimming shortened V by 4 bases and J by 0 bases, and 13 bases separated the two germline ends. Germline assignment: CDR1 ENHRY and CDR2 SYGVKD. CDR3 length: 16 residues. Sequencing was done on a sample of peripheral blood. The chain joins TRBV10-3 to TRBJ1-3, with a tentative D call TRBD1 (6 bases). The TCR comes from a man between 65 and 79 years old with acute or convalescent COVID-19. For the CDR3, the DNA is TGTGCCATCAGTGGCTTGCTGGACAGCTCTGGAAACACCATATATTTT. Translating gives CAISGLLDSSGNTIYF.